The rows below give T cell receptor beta chains drawn from one sample of a study of T cell responses to AZD1222 COVID-19 vaccine. Only in-frame clones appear in the TCRdb table, and some are missing; sequencing was by immunoSEQ multiplex PCR. Here the sample spans under 200,000 clones, 88% being singletons. The starting material was peripheral blood, obtained 28 days after the second AZD1222 dose. These TCRs come from an adult who received the AZD1222 COVID-19 vaccine. The CDR3 runs from the conserved cysteine through the conserved F or W. A D gene is named only where the DNA matches it firmly. Expanded clones are given a class, and other clones once, few, many or no size at all.

abundance: .
d_gene: .
v_gene: TRBV5-6
j_gene: TRBJ2-5
CDR3aa: CASSFTSEETQYF
CDR3nt: TGTGCCAGCAGCTTCACTAGTGAAGAGACCCAGTACTTC

abundance: .
d_gene: TRBD1
v_gene: TRBV18
j_gene: TRBJ1-4
CDR3aa: CASSRGQGPAQGEKLFF
CDR3nt: TGTGCCAGCTCACGAGGACAGGGTCCTGCGCAAGGCGAAAAACTGTTTTTT

abundance: .
d_gene: .
v_gene: TRBV21-1
j_gene: TRBJ2-5
CDR3aa: CASTVEARSQETQYF
CDR3nt: TGTGCCAGCACGGTGGAGGCAAGGAGCCAAGAGACCCAGTACTTC

abundance: .
d_gene: .
v_gene: TRBV5-4
j_gene: TRBJ2-2
CDR3aa: CASSLEQNTGELFF
CDR3nt: TGTGCCAGCAGCTTGGAGCAGAACACCGGGGAGCTGTTTTTT

abundance: few
d_gene: .
v_gene: TRBV9
j_gene: TRBJ2-2
CDR3aa: CASSGRRDNTGELFF
CDR3nt: TGTGCCAGCAGCGGTAGAAGGGATAACACCGGGGAGCTGTTTTTT

abundance: .
d_gene: .
v_gene: TRBV5-1
j_gene: TRBJ1-4
CDR3aa: CASSPMGDEKLFF
CDR3nt: TGCGCCAGCAGCCCAATGGGTGATGAAAAACTGTTTTTT

abundance: .
d_gene: TRBD1
v_gene: TRBV7-8
j_gene: TRBJ1-5
CDR3aa: CASSLARVTGSNQPQHF
CDR3nt: TGTGCCAGCAGCTTAGCGCGGGTGACAGGGAGCAATCAGCCCCAGCATTTT

abundance: .
d_gene: .
v_gene: TRBV4-2
j_gene: TRBJ1-2
CDR3aa: CASSQALLDYGYTF
CDR3nt: TGTGCCAGCAGCCAGGCCCTCCTGGACTATGGCTACACCTTC

abundance: .
d_gene: TRBD1
v_gene: TRBV7-2
j_gene: TRBJ2-2
CDR3aa: CASSNTGTANTGELFF
CDR3nt: TGTGCCAGCAGCAATACAGGGACAGCGAACACCGGGGAGCTGTTTTTT

abundance: .
d_gene: .
v_gene: TRBV19
j_gene: TRBJ1-1
CDR3aa: CASKRGNTEAFF
CDR3nt: TGTGCCAGTAAAAGGGGGAACACTGAAGCTTTCTTT

abundance: .
d_gene: .
v_gene: TRBV30
j_gene: TRBJ2-7
CDR3aa: CAWSAYGGLYEQYF
CDR3nt: TGTGCCTGGAGCGCCTACGGGGGGCTATACGAGCAGTACTTC

abundance: .
d_gene: TRBD1
v_gene: TRBV19
j_gene: TRBJ2-2
CDR3aa: CASNPVGGYTGELFF
CDR3nt: TGTGCCAGTAACCCTGTAGGGGGCTACACCGGGGAGCTGTTTTTT

abundance: .
d_gene: TRBD1
v_gene: TRBV6-5
j_gene: TRBJ1-1
CDR3aa: CASRGTENTEAFF
CDR3nt: TGTGCCAGCAGAGGGACAGAGAACACTGAAGCTTTCTTT

abundance: .
d_gene: .
v_gene: TRBV3-1/TRBV3-2
j_gene: TRBJ2-5
CDR3aa: CASSGGLASGETQYF
CDR3nt: TGTGCCAGCAGCGGGGGCCTAGCGTCTGGAGAGACCCAGTACTTC

abundance: .
d_gene: .
v_gene: TRBV7-8
j_gene: TRBJ2-7
CDR3aa: CASSPGPRGATYEQYF
CDR3nt: TGTGCCAGCAGCCCGGGACCCAGGGGGGCGACCTACGAGCAGTACTTC

abundance: few
d_gene: .
v_gene: TRBV5-6
j_gene: TRBJ1-4
CDR3aa: CASSFNYEKLFF
CDR3nt: TGTGCCAGCAGCTTTAACTATGAAAAACTGTTTTTT

abundance: .
d_gene: TRBD2
v_gene: TRBV28
j_gene: TRBJ2-7
CDR3aa: CASRLAGGPQEQYF
CDR3nt: TGTGCCAGCAGATTGGCGGGAGGGCCCCAAGAGCAGTACTTC

abundance: few
d_gene: .
v_gene: TRBV9
j_gene: TRBJ2-3
CDR3aa: CASSVAARDTDTQYF
CDR3nt: TGTGCCAGCAGCGTAGCTGCAAGGGACACAGATACGCAGTATTTT

abundance: .
d_gene: .
v_gene: TRBV2
j_gene: TRBJ1-2
CDR3aa: CASSEWTAGYGYTF
CDR3nt: TGTGCCAGCAGTGAGTGGACCGCGGGGTATGGCTACACCTTC